Detailed here is one T cell receptor beta chain. TCRdb re-derived calls from the RT-PCR reads in MiXCR, one entry per CDR3 protein. The profile shows approximately 410,000 distinct CDR3 sequences, 16% of them singletons. The length of the CDR3 is 13 residues. Germline V gene lookup returns CDR1 MGHDK and CDR2 SYGVNS. Between the trimmed V and J ends, which lost 3 bases and 0 bases, there was a span of 6 bases. The record originates from a study of patients and donors after allogeneic stem cell transplantation. The clonotype comes from a human donor who was either an allogeneic HSCT recipient or a stem cell or donor lymphocyte infusion donor (not recorded which). It is not recorded whose cells these are; they may come from a transplant donor. The genes are TRBV25-1 and TRBJ2-7; D could derive from TRBD1 or TRBD2 (5 bases each). What was sequenced was blood, either unsorted or a sorted T cell fraction (not recorded which). CDR3: CASSEGRSYEQYF. In DNA form, the CDR3 reads TGTGCCAGCAGTGAGGGACGCTCCTACGAGCAGTACTTC.